This passage covers 25 T cell receptor beta chains from one sample sequenced in a study of cytomegalovirus exposure and HLA in healthy donors. PCR primers comprised 60 Vbeta and 13 Jbeta primers. Some clones are missing from TCRdb's copy, which holds only in-frame ones; the method was immunoSEQ multiplex PCR. The repertoire holds some 25,000 clones, roughly 79% seen once, with about 5% in the top ten. The sample was PBMCs. Every receptor here comes from a male donor in good health and CMV-seronegative.

This chain connects TRBV7-2 to TRBJ2-1; TRBD2 aligns across 7 bases. The CDR3 totals 17 residues. The V segment lost 2 bases and the J segment 4 bases; nucleotides outside the gene matches: 11. Germline V gene lookup returns CDR1 SGHTA and CDR2 FQGNSA. CDR3 loop: CASSLQSLLGGYNEQFF. The CDR3 DNA follows: TGTGCCAGCAGCTTACAAAGTCTCCTCGGGGGGTACAATGAGCAGTTCTTC.

The rearrangement uses TRBV2 and TRBJ2-7; 7 bases are a match to TRBD1. V gave up 6 bases and J gave up 3 bases; unmatched junction bases: 17. The germline gives CDR1 SNHLY, CDR2 FYNNEI. The CDR3 sequence is 17 residues long. The CDR3 bases are TGTGCCAGCAGAGTGTTGGCAACCGGGACAGAGGACTACGAGCAGTACTTC. It is translated as CASRVLATGTEDYEQYF.

The V gene is TRBV6-6, the J gene TRBJ1-3, with TRBD1 matching over 10 bases. The germline CDR1 and CDR2 sequences are MNHNY and SVGAGI (reference sequence). The V segment lost 5 bases and the J segment 4 bases; nucleotides outside the gene matches: 8. CDR3 length equals 16 residues. The CDR3 nucleotides are TGTGCCAGCAGTGTAAGACAGGGGGCGGGCGGAAACACCATATATTTT. Its protein product is CASSVRQGAGGNTIYF.

The chain recombines TRBV11-2 with TRBJ1-1; 8 bases agree with TRBD1. The CDR3 runs to 15 residues. Germline loops: CDR1 SGHAT, CDR2 FQNNGV. The V gene end was trimmed by 5 bases and the J gene end by 6 bases; junction bases not matched to a gene: 11. The DNA for the CDR3 is TGTGCCAGCAGCCACCAGGACAGGGCAGACTCTGAAGCTTTCTTT. Translated: CASSHQDRADSEAFF.

The chain combines TRBV30 with TRBJ1-3; a possible D gene is TRBD1 (5 bases). The CDR3 covers 11 residues. CDR1 and CDR2 from the germline V gene are GTSNPN and SVGIG (reference sequence). The ends were cut back, 2 bases at V and 14 bases at J, with 13 bases in the middle. CDR3 nucleotides: TGTGCCTGGAGTAGGACGGGGGAGGTATATTTT. Translating it yields CAWSRTGEVYF.

The chain links TRBV18 to TRBJ2-4, with 7 bases identical to TRBD1. Germline V gene lookup returns CDR1 KGHSH and CDR2 LQKENI. The CDR3 runs to 14 residues. Trimming cost V 3 bases and J 3 bases; bases outside gene matches: 2. CDR3: CASSPRDSKNIQYF. The CDR3, as DNA: TGTGCCAGCTCACCCCGGGACAGCAAAAACATTCAGTACTTC.

The chain recombines TRBV7-3 with TRBJ2-3, with D possibly matching TRBD2 (6 bases). The germline V gene encodes CDR1 SGHTA and CDR2 FQGTGA. V lost 5 bases and J 4 bases, leaving 28 bases between the germline ends. This CDR3 has 19 amino acids. The CDR3 DNA reads TGTGCCAGCAGCCGAGGGCTGGCGGGCCGAGGAGGGAACGCAGATACGCAGTATTTT. Translated: CASSRGLAGRGGNADTQYF.

This clone was seen a few times. The chain links TRBV5-1 to TRBJ1-4; 9 nucleotides align to TRBD1. CDR3 size: 16 residues. Unmatched junction bases numbered 8, after V lost 0 bases and J lost 8 bases. The germline CDR1 and CDR2 sequences are SGHRS and YFSETQ. The DNA for the CDR3 is TGCGCCAGCAGCTTGGAGACAGGGGGTGATGACGAAAAACTGTTTTTT. Translation gives CASSLETGGDDEKLFF.

The rearrangement uses TRBV28 and TRBJ2-1; TRBD2 is a possible D gene (5 bases). The CDR3 extends over 14 amino acids. The germline V gene has CDR1 MDHEN and CDR2 SYDVKM. V gave up 6 bases and J gave up 2 bases, with 11 bases separating them. The CDR3 sequence is CASRFGGPYNEQFF. Written as DNA, the CDR3 is TGTGCCAGCAGGTTCGGAGGACCCTACAATGAGCAGTTCTTC.

This clone was recorded once. The chain links TRBV7-6 to TRBJ2-3, with 7 bases identical to TRBD1. Trimming removed 1 base from V and 2 bases from J; junction bases left unmatched: 3. The CDR3 spans 15 residues. Germline V lookup: CDR1 SGHVS, CDR2 FNYEAQ. DNA for the CDR3: TGTGCCAGCAGCTTAGGACAGGGACCCACAGATACGCAGTATTTT. It yields the protein CASSLGQGPTDTQYF.

The genes are TRBV7-6 and TRBJ1-3; D is undetermined. The CDR3 length is 13 residues. CDR1 is SGHVS and CDR2 is FNYEAQ in the germline V gene. V gave up 2 bases and J gave up 2 bases, with 4 bases separating them. The CDR3 here is CASSLTPGNTIYF. The DNA of the CDR3 is TGTGCCAGCAGCTTAACTCCTGGAAACACCATATATTTT.

The chain carries TRBV2 and TRBJ2-5, with D unclear. The last part of the DNA fits TRBJ2-7 better; the J call may be wrong. CDR3 length: 13 residues. Germline-derived CDR1 and CDR2 are SNHLY and FYNNEI. The CDR3 spells CASSDVASYEQYF. DNA of the CDR3: TGTGCCAGCAGTGATGTCGCCTCCTACGAGCAGTACTTC.

This sequence joins TRBV14 and TRBJ2-5; D is ambiguous. Trimming left V 1 base short and J 2 bases short, with 5 bases between. This CDR3 has 13 residues. CDR1 is SGHDN, CDR2 FVKESK, per germline. The CDR3 DNA follows: TGTGCCAGCAGCCAAGGGCGGCAAGAGACCCAGTACTTC. Translating gives CASSQGRQETQYF.

The chain uses TRBV6-5 and TRBJ1-2; TRBD1 aligns across 7 bases. The J segment lost 7 bases and the V segment lost 2 bases, leaving 4 bases of the junction unmatched. Per the germline V gene, CDR1 is MNHEY and CDR2 is SVGAGI. The CDR3 contains 13 residues. The CDR3 loop is CASSYGTVGGYTF. In nucleotides, the CDR3 is TGTGCCAGCAGTTACGGGACAGTGGGTGGCTACACCTTC.

V usage is TRBV18 and J usage is TRBJ2-7, with 8 bases fitting TRBD2. CDR3 size: 16 residues. Germline values: CDR1 KGHSH, CDR2 LQKENI. V gave up 1 base and J gave up 4 bases; unmatched junction bases: 9. Here the CDR3 reads CASSPRSGGPSYEQYF. The DNA for the CDR3 is TGTGCCAGCTCACCACGGAGCGGGGGCCCCTCTTACGAGCAGTACTTC.

The chain links TRBV6-1 to TRBJ1-4; D unresolved. The V end was cut by 2 bases, the J end by 2 bases, with 9 bases between. The germline gives CDR1 MNHNS, CDR2 SASEGT. The length of the CDR3 is 15 residues. CDR3: CASSEWSGTNEKLFF. CDR3 nucleotide sequence: TGTGCCAGCAGTGAATGGAGTGGGACTAATGAAAAACTGTTTTTT.

The CDR3 DNA reads as TGTGCCAGCAGCTTGTGGCAGGGGACGGGGAATGAGCAGTTCTTC. Translated, it gives CASSLWQGTGNEQFF. The genes are TRBV7-2 and TRBJ2-1; TRBD1 might be the D (6 bases). The CDR3 runs 15 residues. The germline CDR1 and CDR2 sequences are SGHTA and FQGNSA. Trimming stripped 3 bases from V and 7 bases from J, with 16 bases between.

The rearrangement joins TRBV2 to TRBJ1-3, with 11 bases lining up with TRBD1. The CDR3 covers 16 residues. The V and J ends lost 5 bases and 3 bases, in that order; junction bases with no gene match: 6. Looked up from germline, CDR1 is SNHLY and CDR2 is FYNNEI. Here the CDR3 DNA reads TGTGCCAGCAGTCCTTGGACAGGGGGCTTTGGAAACACCATATATTTT. Translated: CASSPWTGGFGNTIYF.

V is TRBV5-4 and J is TRBJ2-7; TRBD1 matches at 8 bases. The J segment lost 3 bases and the V segment lost 0 bases, leaving 2 bases of the junction unmatched. The CDR3 totals 14 residues. Germline V gene lookup returns CDR1 SGHNT and CDR2 YYREEE (reference sequence). CDR3 protein: CASSLGTGGYEQYF. CDR3 in DNA: TGTGCCAGCAGCTTGGGCACAGGGGGCTACGAGCAGTACTTC.

The chain has TRBV6-5 and TRBJ2-5, with 15 bases that match TRBD2. V lost 5 bases and J lost 5; bases outside the gene matches: 3. CDR1 is MNHEY, CDR2 SVGAGI, per germline. The length of the CDR3 is 15 residues. The CDR3 spells CASSQGTSGGETQYF. The CDR3 DNA reads as TGTGCCAGCAGTCAAGGGACTAGCGGGGGGGAGACCCAGTACTTC.

The rearrangement joins TRBV5-1 to TRBJ2-7; 9 bases map to TRBD2. J was trimmed by 2 bases and V by 2 bases; bases with no gene match: 5. The CDR3 covers 15 residues. The V gene's germline CDR1 is SGHRS and CDR2 YFSETQ. CDR3: CASSFLAGVTYEQYF. The CDR3 DNA sequence: TGCGCCAGCAGCTTCTTAGCGGGGGTAACCTACGAGCAGTACTTC.

The chain carries TRBV7-2 and TRBJ2-7; perhaps TRBD2 as D (7 bases). CDR1 is SGHTA, CDR2 FQGNSA, per germline. This CDR3 is 13 amino acids long. The V end lost 4 bases, the J end lost 4 bases, and 11 bases lay between the germline ends. The DNA of the CDR3 is TGTGCCAGCAGCTGGGAGGGGGTGTACGAGCAGTACTTC. Protein sequence: CASSWEGVYEQYF.

The gene calls are TRBV28 and TRBJ1-4; TRBD1 matches at 7 bases. Germline CDR1 and CDR2: MDHEN and SYDVKM. The CDR3 runs to 15 residues. J was trimmed by 2 bases and V by 4 bases; bases with no gene match: 4. Written as DNA, the CDR3 is TGTGCCAGCAGTTACACAGGGGCGACTAATGAAAAACTGTTTTTT. This encodes CASSYTGATNEKLFF.

The table lists this clone with a few counts. This chain connects TRBV27 to TRBJ1-1; D is perhaps TRBD1 (5 bases). This CDR3 spans 16 amino acids. The V gene's germline CDR1 is MNHEY and CDR2 SMNVEV (reference sequence). V was clipped by 5 bases and J by 0 bases, with 16 bases between them. CDR3 region: CASSPSWGELNTEAFF. The CDR3 DNA is TGTGCCAGCAGTCCCTCGTGGGGGGAATTGAACACTGAAGCTTTCTTT.

This rearrangement joins TRBV5-4 to TRBJ1-3; D unclear. Germline lookup yields CDR1 SGHNT and CDR2 YYREEE (reference sequence). V dropped 0 bases and J dropped 5 bases, with 9 bases sitting between them. This CDR3 is 14 amino acids long. This CDR3 reads CASSLERFRNTIYF. The CDR3 DNA reads TGTGCCAGCAGCTTGGAGAGATTTCGAAACACCATATATTTT.